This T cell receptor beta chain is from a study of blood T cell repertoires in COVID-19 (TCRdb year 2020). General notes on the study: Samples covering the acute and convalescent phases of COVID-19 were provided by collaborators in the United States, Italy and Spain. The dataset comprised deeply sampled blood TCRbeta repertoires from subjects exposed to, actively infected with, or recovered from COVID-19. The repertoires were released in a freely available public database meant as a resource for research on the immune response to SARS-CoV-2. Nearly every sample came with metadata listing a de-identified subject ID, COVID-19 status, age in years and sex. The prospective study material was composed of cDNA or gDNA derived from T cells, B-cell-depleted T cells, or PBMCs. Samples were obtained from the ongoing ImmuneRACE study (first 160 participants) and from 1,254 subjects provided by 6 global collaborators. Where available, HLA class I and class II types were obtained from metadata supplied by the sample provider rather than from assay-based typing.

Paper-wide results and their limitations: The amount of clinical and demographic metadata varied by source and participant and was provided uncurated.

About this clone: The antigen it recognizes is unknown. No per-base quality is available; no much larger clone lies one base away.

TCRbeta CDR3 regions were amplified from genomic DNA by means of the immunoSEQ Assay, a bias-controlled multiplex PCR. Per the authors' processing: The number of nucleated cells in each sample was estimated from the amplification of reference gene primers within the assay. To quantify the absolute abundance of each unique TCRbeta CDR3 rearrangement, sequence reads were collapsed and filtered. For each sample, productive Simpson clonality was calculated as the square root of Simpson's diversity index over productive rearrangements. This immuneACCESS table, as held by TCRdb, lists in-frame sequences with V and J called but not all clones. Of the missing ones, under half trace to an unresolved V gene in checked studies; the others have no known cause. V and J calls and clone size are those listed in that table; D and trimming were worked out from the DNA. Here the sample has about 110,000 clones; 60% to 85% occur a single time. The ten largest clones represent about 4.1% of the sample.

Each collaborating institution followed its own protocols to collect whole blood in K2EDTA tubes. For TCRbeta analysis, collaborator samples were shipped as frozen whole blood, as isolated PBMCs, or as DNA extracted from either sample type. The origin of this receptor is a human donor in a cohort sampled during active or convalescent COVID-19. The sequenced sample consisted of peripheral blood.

In nucleotides, the sequence is TGTGCCACCAGTGACAACCAGGGGTTGAGGCAACAAGAGACCCAGTACTTC. It translates to CATSDNQGLRQQETQYF. The chain is made from TRBV24-1 and TRBJ2-5; perhaps TRBD1 is the D gene, with 6 bases matching. The CDR3 goes from the cysteine to the phenylalanine over 17 residues. The sequence is cut down to CDR3 DNA, 51 bases in frame from base 1. At the junction V is shortened by 4 bases and J by 2 bases, with 19 bases in between. From the germline V gene, CDR1 is KGHDR and CDR2 is SFDVKD.